This TCR beta chain was retrieved from a study of identical twins listed by TCRdb under 2016. In terms of the full investigation: TCR alpha and beta repertoires from monozygotic twins, unrelated adults of various ages and cord blood were deep-sequenced to test whether fetal clonotypes persist. To rule out contamination, replicate twin experiments were performed at different times with different library preparation protocols. Here is what the overall study found, with its caveats: In monozygotic twins, recombination models systematically underestimated out-of-frame TCR alpha sharing, but the models matched the sharing seen between unrelated individuals. Compared with coincidental sharing between unrelated individuals, an excess of low generation-probability sequences was observed among out-of-frame TCR alpha sequences shared between twins. A weaker excess of twin sharing was found in beta out-of-frame sequences because the signal-to-noise ratio was lowered by fewer shared sequences. Conclusions relied on cross-sectional statistical analysis, since the same donors could not be followed over many years. Invariant T cells such as MAIT and iNKT could partly confound zero-insertion analyses, though diverse VJ usage argued against this for most clonotypes. Fewer insertions were carried by abundant cord blood beta clonotypes, a similar but weaker trend appeared in young adult naive repertoires, and no such trend appeared in memory repertoires.

Receptors were amplified or captured by 5' RACE. The run used an Illumina HiSeq 2000. A universal primer binding site was added through template switching, and the final cDNA carried a unique molecular identifier so that TCR cDNA molecules could be counted accurately. First-strand cDNA for TCR alpha and beta chains was synthesized from specific primers in the conserved constant-segment region. To control for contamination, every cDNA library carried two barcodes: a SMART-Mk sample barcode plus Illumina barcodes. TruSeq adapter sequences along with Illumina sample barcodes were introduced in two successive PCR steps. TCR alpha and beta cDNA libraries were sequenced on the Illumina HiSeq platform with custom primers. In the paper's pipeline: MiGEC processed the raw reads to extract unique molecular identifiers, while MiXCR was used to determine the CDR3 positions. Recombination models were inferred per individual with the repgenHMM and IGoR tools using an EM algorithm. Shared clonotype analysis was performed with the tcR package in R, normalizing sharing by the product of cloneset sizes. To study raw recombination free of thymic and clonal selection effects, out-of-frame nonproductive sequences were analyzed. The public reads were run again by TCRdb, first through fastp at Q25 and then through MiXCR, and only productive beta chains were kept. CDR3 protein duplicates are merged, each entry listing the most common genes and DNA. The V and J calls were not made by the authors but by TCRdb's processing. The sample data list roughly 750,000 distinct CDR3 sequences, and over 20% of these were observed just once. Clones ranked in the top ten supply approximately 4.5% of the sample.

Every donor in the study was a healthy Caucasian. Three pairs of female monozygotic twins, all aged roughly 18 to 29 years, made up the twin cohort. The RNA used for TCR libraries was isolated from peripheral blood mononuclear cells. This clonotype was counted a few times. Its antigen has not been determined. No much larger clonotype is one base removed from it; base qualities were not supplied. The germline V gene (reference sequence) specifies LGHDT as CDR1 and YNNKEL as CDR2. The junction shows trimming of 4 bases on V and 2 bases on J, and the gene matches do not reach 6 bases of it. There are 15 amino acids in the CDR3, from cysteine to phenylalanine inclusive. Only the CDR3 part of the read is kept: 45 bases, read in frame from the first base. Separately, the same data were catalogued under a study of T cells expressing NK-cell markers. Drawing on the second study: Three sorted T-cell subsets (CD3+CD56+NKG2C+, CD3+CD56+NKG2C- and CD3+CD56-NKG2C+) from about 8 donors had their TCR beta-chain repertoires profiled. Seven of the eight sequenced donors were HCMV-seropositive and one was HCMV-seronegative. In several experiments an anti-gammadeltaTCR antibody was added to restrict sorting to alphabetaTCR-expressing T cells. In a handful of donors, the dominant CD3+CD56+NKG2C+ clonotypes were found to rank among the top 10 CD8+ clonotypes and to make up about 1.0-7.5% of CD8+ T cells. Those dominant clonotypes were again the most abundant among CD3+CD56-NKG2C+ cells in a handful of donors, at 28.3-60.1%. Whether the expanded NKG2C-expressing T cell clones were specific for HCMV antigens was left unclear. The eight sequenced donors were randomly selected healthy volunteers, three men and five women. HCMV-specific IgG was detected in serum with a commercial ELISA kit to determine HCMV serostatus. For roughly six donors, bulk peripheral blood T-cell repertoires were additionally sequenced from unsorted PBMC. MIGEC handled demultiplexing of the reads and grouping by UMI, while MiTCR was used to assemble and quantify clonotypes. To exclude erroneous sequences, only TCR cDNA sequences supported by at least two reads were retained. The tcR package was used for downstream repertoire analysis, and clonotypes were matched between fractions using CDR3 nucleotide sequence together with V segment. VDJmatch was used to annotate antigen specificity against VDJdb, with one amino acid substitution in CDR3 allowed.

The clonotype originates from a woman aged 18-29 years in good health. Recombination joined TRBV3-1 with TRBJ2-3, with 7 bases aligning to TRBD2. Sequencing was performed on PBMCs. The CDR3 loop reads CASSPRRDYTDTQYF. The nucleotides are TGTGCCAGCAGCCCTCGAAGGGACTACACAGATACGCAGTATTTT.